This TCR beta chain was sequenced in a study of OX40 agonist ivuxolimab in advanced cancers. In its sample, this clone was seen a few times. V gave up 2 bases and J gave up 5 bases; unmatched junction bases: 9. Germline CDR1 and CDR2: GTSNPN and SVGIG (reference sequence). CDR3 length: 14 residues. Sequencing was performed with immunoSEQ multiplex PCR; in TCRdb, only in-frame clones are kept and a portion is missing. In the table there are roughly 61,000 clones, approximately 82% of which are singletons. The receptor comes from an adult with an advanced solid tumor such as melanoma, head and neck, liver or kidney cancer. The sample here was CD4+ or CD8+ T cells sorted from blood, taken in a trial of the OX40 agonist ivuxolimab. The J gene is TRBJ2-7, the V gene TRBV30; the match to TRBD1 covers 7 bases. The CDR3: CAWSPQGVSHEQYF. For the CDR3, the DNA is TGTGCCTGGAGTCCGCAGGGGGTTTCCCACGAGCAGTACTTC.